Following are 24 T cell receptor beta chains from one sample sequenced in a study of T-cell memory formation after mild COVID-19. TCRdb re-called the 5' RACE reads through MiXCR, storing one row per CDR3 protein. This sample has approximately 560,000 distinct CDR3 sequences, with roughly 17% found just once. The sequenced sample was PBMCs or a T cell subset sorted from them (not recorded which). The receptor source for this set is an adult woman who had mild COVID-19 (a few samples of this study predate the infection). Cell type and time point are not known.

The chain links TRBV11-2 to TRBJ2-1; possibly TRBD1 for D (5 bases). The CDR3 is made up of 16 amino acids. Deletions cut 0 bases from V and 4 bases from J, with 13 bases between. The germline V gene encodes CDR1 SGHAT and CDR2 FQNNGV. CDR3 DNA: TGTGCCAGCAGCTTAGATCTAAGGACATCTTACAATGAGCAGTTCTTC. This sequence encodes CASSLDLRTSYNEQFF. Full variable domain (remainder filled in from reference TRBV11-2 and TRBJ2-1): EAGVAQSPRYKIIEKRQSVAFWCNPISGHATLYWYQQILGQGPKLLIQFQNNGVVDDSQLPKDRFSAERLKGVDSTLKIQPAKLEDSAVYLCASSLDLRTSYNEQFFGPGTRLTVL.

This clonotype was counted only a few times. This chain links TRBV27 with TRBJ2-7; D not certain. Trimming shortened V by 0 bases and J by 5 bases, and 14 bases separated the two germline ends. Germline-derived CDR1 and CDR2 are MNHEY and SMNVEV (reference sequence). CDR3 length: 15 residues. DNA for the CDR3: TGTGCCAGCAGTTTATCAGCTAGTTGGGTCCACGAGCAGTACTTC. Its protein is CASSLSASWVHEQYF.

This clonotype has just a few counts. The rearrangement joins TRBV7-9 to TRBJ2-2; 7 bases line up with TRBD2. J was trimmed by 3 bases and V by 2 bases; bases with no gene match: 9. Germline V CDR1 and CDR2: SEHNR, FQNEAQ (reference sequence). This CDR3 contains 17 residues. The CDR3 DNA reads as TGTGCCAGCAGCTTAACGTCGGGACTAATCTACACCGGGGAGCTGTTTTTT. It is translated as CASSLTSGLIYTGELFF.

Here the CDR3 reads CASSSDRRAPYYEQYF. In nucleotides, the CDR3 is TGTGCCAGCAGCTCTGACCGACGGGCCCCCTACTACGAGCAGTACTTC. The rearrangement joins TRBV7-9 to TRBJ2-7; D remains unclear. Germline V lookup: CDR1 SEHNR, CDR2 FQNEAQ (reference sequence). The V and J ends lost 4 bases and 3 bases respectively, with 19 bases between them. CDR3 length equals 16 residues.

This clonotype was counted between two and nine times. The V and J genes are TRBV7-9 and TRBJ1-4, with unresolved D. The CDR3 covers 15 residues. V gave up 4 bases and J gave up 8 bases, with 17 bases separating them. Germline V gene data show CDR1 as SEHNR and CDR2 as FQNEAQ (reference sequence). The CDR3 sequence: CASSSTAGSSEKLFF. The DNA for the CDR3 is TGTGCCAGCAGCTCAACCGCGGGGAGCAGCGAAAAACTGTTTTTT.

This clonotype has just a few counts. The chain employs TRBV6-6 and TRBJ2-1; TRBD1 agrees at 8 bases. The CDR3 is 15 amino acids. Germline CDR1 is MNHNY and CDR2 is SVGAGI (reference sequence). Unmatched junction bases numbered 7, after V lost 6 bases and J lost 3 bases. CDR3 loop: CASRLTGVNYNEQFF. The CDR3 DNA sequence: TGTGCCAGCAGGTTGACAGGGGTGAACTACAATGAGCAGTTCTTC.

This clonotype was detected a few times. V gene TRBV12-3 or TRBV12-4 combines with J gene TRBJ2-1, with TRBD2 matching 11 bases. The length of the CDR3 is 14 residues. V shed 9 bases and J 4 bases; nucleotides not matched to a gene: 5. CDR3 sequence (DNA): TGTGCCAGTCAGGGACTAGCGGTTTACAATGAGCAGTTCTTC. Protein product: CASQGLAVYNEQFF.

This clonotype showed up many times. The chain joins TRBV6-6 to TRBJ2-6; 7 bases are a match to TRBD1. Germline lookup yields CDR1 MNHNY and CDR2 SVGAGI (reference sequence). The CDR3 is 16 residues long. After removal of 8 bases from V and 0 bases from J, the junction contained 7 bases not matched to a gene. The CDR3 region is CASSRQGSSGANVLTF. DNA of the CDR3: TGTGCCAGCTCTAGACAGGGTAGCTCTGGGGCCAACGTCCTGACTTTC.

The chain carries TRBV6-5 and TRBJ2-7; a possible D gene is TRBD2 (5 bases). The CDR3 loop spans 13 amino acids. Germline lookup yields CDR1 MNHEY and CDR2 SVGAGI. Trimming took 6 bases from V and 4 from J, leaving 13 bases between them. The CDR3 DNA is TGTGCCAGCAGGCCCGGGATGTCTTACGAGCAGTACTTC. Encoded protein: CASRPGMSYEQYF.

The rearrangement links TRBV29-1 to TRBJ2-1; TRBD1 is a possible D gene (6 bases). The CDR3 loop spans 14 amino acids. The germline gives CDR1 SQVTM, CDR2 ANQGSEA. V was shortened by 4 bases and J by 6 bases, with 16 bases between the two germline ends. This CDR3 is CSVGRTALGNEQFF. CDR3 in DNA: TGCAGCGTTGGGAGGACAGCCCTGGGCAATGAGCAGTTCTTC.

This clonotype has just a few counts. The chain joins TRBV15 to TRBJ2-1; D uncertain. The CDR3 sequence is 15 residues long. CDR1 and CDR2 (germline): LNHNV, YYDKDF (reference sequence). The V and J ends lost 0 bases and 3 bases respectively, with 9 bases between them. CDR3 sequence (DNA): TGTGCCACCAGCAGAGAGGCGATAGGCTACAATGAGCAGTTCTTC. Residues: CATSREAIGYNEQFF.

Many counts were recorded for this clonotype. The chain uses TRBV9 and TRBJ2-3; no firm D call. Trimming stripped 4 bases from V and 3 bases from J, with 18 bases between. The length of the CDR3 is 16 residues. Germline values: CDR1 SGDLS, CDR2 YYNGEE. CDR3 sequence reads: CASSRSLGLGTDTQYF. The CDR3 DNA is TGTGCCAGCAGCAGGAGTCTAGGGTTGGGGACAGATACGCAGTATTTT.

In this sample, this clonotype turned up a few times. The rearrangement joins TRBV12-3 or TRBV12-4 to TRBJ1-2; D perhaps matches TRBD1 (5 bases). This CDR3 region has 13 residues. Trimming cost V 6 bases and J 2 bases, with 10 bases left between them. The CDR3 here is CASRSTANYGYTF. The CDR3 region has the DNA TGTGCCAGCAGGTCGACAGCGAACTATGGCTACACCTTC.

The V call is TRBV12-3 or TRBV12-4, the J call TRBJ2-7; 11 nucleotides match TRBD2. The V gene end was trimmed by 5 bases and the J gene end by 2 bases; junction bases not matched to a gene: 2. The CDR3 covers 14 residues. DNA for the CDR3: TGTGCCAGCAGTAGACTAGCGGGAACCTACGAGCAGTACTTC. Translation gives CASSRLAGTYEQYF.

This chain connects TRBV15 to TRBJ1-1; TRBD1 is a possible D gene (6 bases). CDR1 and CDR2 (germline): LNHNV, YYDKDF (reference sequence). The length of the CDR3 is 16 residues. The V end was cut by 1 base, the J end by 4 bases, with 16 bases between. The CDR3 loop is CATSRGTRGGATEAFF. CDR3 in DNA: TGTGCCACCAGCAGAGGAACCAGGGGAGGGGCCACTGAAGCTTTCTTT.

The chain couples TRBV27 to TRBJ1-2; D gene uncertain. V lost 2 bases and J 4 bases, leaving 8 bases between the germline ends. From germline, CDR1 is MNHEY and CDR2 SMNVEV (reference sequence). The length of the CDR3 is 13 residues. CDR3 nucleotides: TGTGCCAGCAGTTTAGACCGACGCTATGGCTACACCTTC. Its protein product is CASSLDRRYGYTF.

The rearrangement joins TRBV12-3 or TRBV12-4 to TRBJ2-1, with 10 bases that match TRBD1. The CDR3 loop spans 12 amino acids. Trimming removed 4 bases from V and 15 bases from J; junction bases left unmatched: 6. CDR3 region: CASSSDRGLLFF. CDR3 DNA sequence: TGTGCCAGCAGTTCCGACAGGGGGCTTCTGTTCTTC.

This clonotype showed up just a few times. V and J are TRBV15 and TRBJ1-5; 8 bases are shared with TRBD1. Per the germline V gene, CDR1 is LNHNV and CDR2 is YYDKDF (reference sequence). After removal of 9 bases from V and 4 bases from J, the junction contained 8 bases not matched to a gene. The CDR3 has 14 residues. The chain's CDR3 is CATNDRGLNQPQHF. As DNA, the CDR3 is TGTGCCACTAACGACAGGGGCCTAAATCAGCCCCAGCATTTT.

The chain has TRBV5-1 and TRBJ2-5; 9 bases are a match to TRBD2. This CDR3 comprises 15 residues. J gave up 5 bases and V 4 bases, and 9 bases lay outside the gene matches. From germline, CDR1 is SGHRS and CDR2 YFSETQ. The CDR3 DNA is TGCGCCAGCAGCGACAGCGGGGGGTCAGAGGAGACCCAGTACTTC. Encoded protein: CASSDSGGSEETQYF. The whole variable domain, remainder taken from reference TRBV5-1 and TRBJ2-5, is KAGVTQTPRYLIKTRGQQVTLSCSPISGHRSVSWYQQTPGQGLQFLFEYFSETQRNKGNFPGRFSGRQFSNSRSEMNVSTLELGDSALYLCASSDSGGSEETQYFGPGTRLLVL.

CDR3 bases: TGCGCCAGCAGCCCCACCTCCCGGGCCAACGTCCTGACTTTC. This codes for CASSPTSRANVLTF. This chain links TRBV5-1 with TRBJ2-6, with D uncertain. V lost 4 bases, J lost 5 bases, and 10 bases lay in between. The length of the CDR3 is 14 residues. CDR1 SGHRS and CDR2 YFSETQ come from the germline V gene.

In this sample, this clonotype turned up a few times. The J gene is TRBJ1-2, the V gene TRBV3-1, with D perhaps matching TRBD1 (5 bases). The CDR3 covers 15 residues. CDR1 and CDR2 from the germline V gene are LGHDT and YNNKEL (reference sequence). Trimming left V 4 bases short and J 6 bases short, with 18 bases between. The CDR3 sequence is CASSPRGEDFHGYTF. For the CDR3, the DNA is TGTGCCAGCAGCCCAAGGGGAGAGGACTTCCATGGCTACACCTTC.

The genes are TRBV6-5 and TRBJ2-7; TRBD2 matches 10 bases. This CDR3 region has 15 residues. In germline, CDR1 is MNHEY, CDR2 SVGAGI. Trimming cost V 4 bases and J 4 bases; bases outside gene matches: 7. The CDR3 reads CASSWGLAGVYEQYF. CDR3 bases: TGTGCCAGCAGTTGGGGGCTAGCGGGAGTGTACGAGCAGTACTTC.

The sample holds a few counts of this clonotype. The CDR3 here is CATSDLRDTNEKLFF. CDR3 bases: TGTGCCACCAGTGATCTCCGGGACACTAATGAAAAACTGTTTTTT. The rearrangement joins TRBV24-1 to TRBJ1-4; tentatively, D is TRBD1 (5 bases). The V gene lost 3 bases and the J gene lost 2 bases, with 9 bases spanning the gap. The CDR3 has 15 residues. The V gene's germline CDR1 is KGHDR and CDR2 SFDVKD.

V and J are TRBV24-1 and TRBJ2-5, with 11 bases matching TRBD1. The junction had 8 bases not matched to a gene; V was cut back by 5 bases and J by 7 bases. Germline CDR1 is KGHDR and CDR2 is SFDVKD. The CDR3 extends over 15 amino acids. DNA for the CDR3: TGTGCCACCAGTGCCGTGGGGGGGACAGGGGGGACCCAGTACTTC. Its translation: CATSAVGGTGGTQYF.